This TCR beta chain was recorded in a study of Graves' ophthalmopathy and Graves' hyperthyroidism. Notes on the study in general: Most expanded clonotypes in thyroid above 0.001 frequency also showed up in blood.

RNA transcripts provided the template for amplifying TCR beta CDR3 regions. HTBI primers primed a first-round RT-PCR, and a second-round multiplex PCR followed. TCRdb ran MiXCR on the multiplex PCR reads and lists one entry per CDR3 protein. Counted here are about 500,000 distinct CDR3 sequences, under 45% occurring once; the ten biggest clones make up about 4.6%. This CDR3 is built from 14 residues. CDR1 is SGHNT, CDR2 YYREEE, per germline (reference sequence). The ends lost 4 bases at V and 4 bases at J; junction bases unmatched: 6. This clonotype was recorded a few times. Antigen unknown. The clonotype comes from an adult man with Graves' hyperthyroidism. Specimen: peripheral blood or thyroid tissue (not recorded which). The chain carries TRBV5-4 and TRBJ1-2; 8 positions match TRBD1. The CDR3 coding sequence is TGTGCCAGCAGCCCCTCAGGGGGCTTCTATGGCTACACCTTC. Its translation: CASSPSGGFYGYTF.